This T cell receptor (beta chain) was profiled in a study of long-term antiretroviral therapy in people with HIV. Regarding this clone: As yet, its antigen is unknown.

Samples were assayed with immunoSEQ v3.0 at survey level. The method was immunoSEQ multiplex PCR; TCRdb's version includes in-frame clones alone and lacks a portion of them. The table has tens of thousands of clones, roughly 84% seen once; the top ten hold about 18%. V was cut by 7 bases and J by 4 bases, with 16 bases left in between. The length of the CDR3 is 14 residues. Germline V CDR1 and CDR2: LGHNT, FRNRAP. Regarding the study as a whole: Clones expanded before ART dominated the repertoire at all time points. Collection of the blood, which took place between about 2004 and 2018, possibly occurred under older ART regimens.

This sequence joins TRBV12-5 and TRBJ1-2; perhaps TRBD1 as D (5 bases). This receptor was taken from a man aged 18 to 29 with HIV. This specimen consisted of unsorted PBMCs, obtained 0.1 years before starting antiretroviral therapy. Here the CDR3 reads CASAVRWDPYGYTF. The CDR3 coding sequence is TGTGCTAGTGCGGTTAGATGGGACCCCTATGGCTACACCTTC.